Presented here are 29 T cell receptor beta chains from one specimen sequenced in a study of blood T cell repertoires in COVID-19. Method: immunoSEQ multiplex PCR; TCRdb's copy keeps in-frame clones and lacks some. Here the sample spans 350,000 to 550,000 clones, over 75% being singletons. Sequencing input: PBMCs or T cells enriched from blood (not recorded which). These receptors were obtained from a man aged 25 to 40 who had recovered from COVID-19.

The chain has TRBV7-9 and TRBJ2-3; 7 nucleotides agree with TRBD2. Germline V gives CDR1 SEHNR, CDR2 FQNEAQ (reference sequence). The ends lost 5 bases at V and 3 bases at J; junction bases unmatched: 5. The CDR3 consists of 14 residues. The CDR3 DNA follows: TGTGCCAGCAGCCGACTAGCAAGTACAGATACGCAGTATTTT. This sequence encodes CASSRLASTDTQYF.

The chain uses TRBV28 and TRBJ1-5; no firm D call. Germline lookup yields CDR1 MDHEN and CDR2 SYDVKM. Trimming removed 9 bases at V and 3 bases at J, with 6 bases between. The CDR3 contains 11 residues. CDR3: CASTDNQPQHF. CDR3 sequence (DNA): TGTGCCAGTACAGACAATCAGCCCCAGCATTTT. The full variable domain, in which reference TRBV28 and TRBJ1-5 provide the parts outside the CDR3, is DVKVTQSSRYLVKRTGEKVFLECVQDMDHENMFWYRQDPGLGLRLIYFSYDVKMKEKGDIPEGYSVSREKKERFSLILESASTNQTSMYLCASTDNQPQHFGDGTRLSIL.

This clone appeared once. CDR3: CASRRGQGLSGNTIYF. CDR3 DNA: TGCGCCAGCAGGAGGGGACAGGGCCTCTCTGGAAACACCATATATTTT. J is TRBJ1-3 and V is TRBV10-2; 9 positions match TRBD1. Germline V lookup: CDR1 WSHSY, CDR2 SAAADI. The CDR3 length is 16 residues. V trimming: 6 bases; J trimming: 0 bases; junction bases outside the gene matches: 6.

The V call is TRBV18, the J call TRBJ2-3; tentative D call: TRBD2 (6 bases). V lost 6 bases and J 3 bases, leaving 10 bases between the germline ends. The CDR3 has 13 residues. Germline CDR1 is KGHSH and CDR2 is LQKENI. CDR3 nucleotides: TGTGCCAGCTCGTCCGGACTAACAGATACGCAGTATTTT. Its translation: CASSSGLTDTQYF.

In its sample, this clone was seen a few times. The genes are TRBV6-2 or TRBV6-3 and TRBJ1-5; D is possibly TRBD1 (5 bases). Germline V gene sequence: CDR1 MNHEY, CDR2 SVGEGT. The CDR3 has 15 residues. The V gene lost 6 bases and the J gene lost 2 bases, with 14 bases spanning the gap. The CDR3 DNA sequence: TGTGCCAGCAGCCTGCGGGGCAACGGCAATCAGCCCCAGCATTTT. Amino acids: CASSLRGNGNQPQHF.

This chain connects TRBV14 to TRBJ2-7, with D tentatively TRBD1 (5 bases). The CDR3 length is 14 residues. Trimming removed 3 bases at V and 1 base at J, with 10 bases between. Looked up from germline, CDR1 is SGHDN and CDR2 is FVKESK. In DNA, the CDR3 is TGTGCCAGCAGCCATACGACAGAATCCTACGAGCAGTACTTC. It encodes CASSHTTESYEQYF. The full variable domain, with the rest looked up from reference TRBV14 and TRBJ2-7, is EAGVTQFPSHSVIEKGQTVTLRCDPISGHDNLYWYRRVMGKEIKFLLHFVKESKQDESGMPNNRFLAERTGGTYSTLKVQPAELEDSGVYFCASSHTTESYEQYFGPGTRLTVT.

CDR3 sequence: CASSLAGYNSPLHF. The CDR3 DNA is TGTGCCAGCAGTTTGGCCGGGTATAATTCACCCCTCCACTTT. The chain recombines TRBV28 with TRBJ1-6; D not certain. Germline CDR1 reads MDHEN; CDR2 reads SYDVKM. CDR3 length: 14 amino acids. Trimming pared 3 bases from V and 4 bases from J, leaving 7 bases between.

The genes are TRBV30 and TRBJ2-2; TRBD2 agrees at 10 bases. Per germline, CDR1 GTSNPN and CDR2 SVGIG (reference sequence). The CDR3 extends over 14 amino acids. The V segment lost 7 bases and the J segment 4 bases; nucleotides outside the gene matches: 6. The CDR3 bases are TGTGCCTCCAGATTAGCGGGGGGCACCGGGGAGCTGTTTTTT. Its translation: CASRLAGGTGELFF.

This clone appeared once. The CDR3 coding sequence is TGTGCCAGCAGCGTCCGACAGGGTTCAGATACGCAGTATTTT. Amino acids: CASSVRQGSDTQYF. V usage is TRBV9 and J usage is TRBJ2-3, with 7 bases that match TRBD1. This CDR3 contains 14 residues. Germline lookup yields CDR1 SGDLS and CDR2 YYNGEE. Trimming cost V 2 bases and J 4 bases; bases outside gene matches: 4.

The DNA of the CDR3 is TGTGCCAGCTCTGGGCAGGGCTACAATGAGCAGTTCTTC. Residues: CASSGQGYNEQFF. The V and J genes are TRBV2 and TRBJ2-1; D is perhaps TRBD1 (5 bases). This CDR3 has 13 residues. The ends were cut back, 8 bases at V and 3 bases at J, with 11 bases in the middle. Germline V gene data show CDR1 as SNHLY and CDR2 as FYNNEI. Using reference TRBV2 and TRBJ2-1 for the parts outside the CDR3, the full variable domain is EPEVTQTPSHQVTQMGQEVILRCVPISNHLYFYWYRQILGQKVEFLVSFYNNEISEKSEIFDDQFSVERPDGSNFTLKIRSTKLEDSAMYFCASSGQGYNEQFFGPGTRLTVL.

The chain uses TRBV5-1 and TRBJ2-5; a possible D gene is TRBD1 (5 bases). There are 14 residues in the CDR3. The V end lost 5 bases, the J end lost 0 bases, and 11 bases lay between the germline ends. Germline assignment: CDR1 SGHRS and CDR2 YFSETQ. The CDR3 region has the DNA TGCGCCAGCAGGCCCGGACAAAACCAAGAGACCCAGTACTTC. Translating it yields CASRPGQNQETQYF.

V usage is TRBV3-1 (or the pseudogene TRBV3-2) and J usage is TRBJ1-1, with TRBD1 as a possible D gene (5 bases). This CDR3 comprises 12 residues. The germline CDR1 and CDR2 sequences are LGHDT and YNNKEL (reference sequence). The V gene lost 7 bases and the J gene lost 6 bases, with 12 bases spanning the gap. CDR3 sequence reads: CASTQEGSEAFF. In DNA, the CDR3 is TGTGCCAGCACCCAGGAGGGGTCTGAAGCTTTCTTT.

The gene calls are TRBV4-1 and TRBJ2-1, with 7 positions matching TRBD1. V dropped 4 bases and J dropped 5; count of bases not matched to a gene: 8. Germline lookup yields CDR1 MGHRA and CDR2 YSYEKL. The CDR3 contains 15 residues. The CDR3 loop is CASSRGTGQHNEQFF. Written as DNA, the CDR3 is TGCGCCAGCAGCCGAGGAACGGGACAGCACAATGAGCAGTTCTTC.

The chain is built from TRBV21-1 and TRBJ2-2; TRBD2 is taken as the D call from the table, unchecked against the DNA. TRBV21-1 is reported as a pseudogene. CDR3 size: 21 residues. The CDR3 sequence: CASSKMRRASGINANTGELFF. The CDR3 nucleotides are TGTGCCAGCAGCAAAATGAGGAGGGCTAGCGGGATTAACGCGAACACCGGGGAGCTGTTTTTT.

V gene TRBV28 combines with J gene TRBJ2-5, with 9 nucleotides matching TRBD2. The J segment lost 7 bases and the V segment lost 6 bases, leaving 9 bases of the junction unmatched. There are 14 residues in the CDR3. Germline values: CDR1 MDHEN, CDR2 SYDVKM. CDR3 loop: CASRGGGRGGTQYF. The DNA of the CDR3 is TGTGCCAGCAGGGGAGGCGGGAGGGGAGGGACCCAGTACTTC. Supplemented by reference TRBV28 and TRBJ2-5, the full variable domain reads DVKVTQSSRYLVKRTGEKVFLECVQDMDHENMFWYRQDPGLGLRLIYFSYDVKMKEKGDIPEGYSVSREKKERFSLILESASTNQTSMYLCASRGGGRGGTQYFGPGTRLLVL.

The V and J genes are TRBV3-1 (or the pseudogene TRBV3-2) and TRBJ2-3, with D perhaps matching TRBD2 (6 bases). V gave up 4 bases and J gave up 3 bases, with 11 bases separating them. The CDR3 spans 14 residues. In germline, CDR1 is LGHDT, CDR2 YNNKEL (reference sequence). The CDR3 nucleotides read TGTGCCAGCAGCCTCGGGGGAGGAACAGATACGCAGTATTTT. It encodes CASSLGGGTDTQYF.

The chain uses TRBV28 and TRBJ2-3; the D gene is possibly TRBD1 (5 bases). Germline values: CDR1 MDHEN, CDR2 SYDVKM. V was trimmed by 2 bases and J by 4 bases, leaving 13 bases between them. The length of the CDR3 is 15 residues. CDR3 coding DNA: TGTGCCAGCAGTTTAAGGCAGGGCCATTCAGATACGCAGTATTTT. It specifies CASSLRQGHSDTQYF.

This chain uses TRBV10-3 with TRBJ1-3; perhaps TRBD1 as D (5 bases). The CDR3 has 13 residues. The germline gives CDR1 ENHRY, CDR2 SYGVKD. Trimming took off 10 bases at V and 1 base at J, with 11 bases between the two ends. In DNA form, the CDR3 reads TGTGCCACCCCGGGGGGATCTGGAAACACCATATATTTT. As protein: CATPGGSGNTIYF.

This chain links TRBV2 with TRBJ1-5; D is perhaps TRBD1 (5 bases). Germline CDR1 SNHLY, CDR2 FYNNEI. The CDR3 extends over 15 amino acids. Trimming cost V 6 bases and J 0 bases, with 12 bases left between them. The CDR3 protein is CASRGPGDSNQPQHF. The CDR3 coding sequence is TGTGCCAGCAGGGGACCGGGGGATAGCAATCAGCCCCAGCATTTT.

The DNA of the CDR3 is TGCGCCAGCAGTGAGTCGATGAACAGGGGGAGGACTGAAGCTTTCTTT. Its translation: CASSESMNRGRTEAFF. This chain uses TRBV10-1 with TRBJ1-1; 8 bases map to TRBD1. CDR1 is WNHNN and CDR2 is SYGVQD in the germline V gene (reference sequence). The CDR3 loop spans 16 amino acids. V dropped 0 bases and J dropped 5; count of bases not matched to a gene: 8.

The rearrangement joins TRBV11-2 to TRBJ1-2; 7 bases are shared with TRBD1. The V gene's germline CDR1 is SGHAT and CDR2 FQNNGV. This CDR3 spans 13 amino acids. The V and J ends lost 5 bases and 8 bases, in that order; junction bases with no gene match: 8. In DNA, the CDR3 is TGTGCCAGCAGCCCGAAGGACAGGTACGGCTACACCTTC. Protein: CASSPKDRYGYTF.

This chain connects TRBV5-1 to TRBJ1-3, with D perhaps matching TRBD1 (5 bases). V was shortened by 5 bases and J by 4 bases, with 13 bases between the two germline ends. CDR1 and CDR2 from the germline V gene are SGHRS and YFSETQ. This CDR3 has 14 amino acids. The CDR3 DNA follows: TGCGCCAGCAGGCCTACAGGCCGCGGAAACACCATATATTTT. It codes for CASRPTGRGNTIYF.

V is TRBV7-9 and J is TRBJ2-3; TRBD2 might be the D (8 bases). Germline CDR1 is SEHNR and CDR2 is FQNEAQ (reference sequence). The CDR3 consists of 18 residues. V shed 1 base and J shed 4 bases, with 21 bases lying between them. The CDR3, as DNA: TGTGCCAGCAGCTTAGACGAGGGGGCGGCGGGAGGTGCAGATACGCAGTATTTT. It translates to CASSLDEGAAGGADTQYF.

The V gene is TRBV2, the J gene TRBJ1-3; the D is unclear. This CDR3 is 14 amino acids long. The germline V gene has CDR1 SNHLY and CDR2 FYNNEI. V lost 7 bases and J lost 0, with 10 bases in between. DNA of the CDR3: TGTGCCAGCACGGGGTTACACTCTGGAAACACCATATATTTT. Protein product: CASTGLHSGNTIYF.

This rearrangement joins TRBV18 to TRBJ2-2, with D hard to call. The germline V and J ends were trimmed by 2 bases and 1 base, with 5 bases remaining between them. CDR3 length equals 14 residues. Germline V gene data show CDR1 as KGHSH and CDR2 as LQKENI. The CDR3 region has the DNA TGTGCCAGCTCACCATACGGGAACACCGGGGAGCTGTTTTTT. Translation gives CASSPYGNTGELFF.

In its sample, this clone was seen many times. The rearrangement uses TRBV29-1 and TRBJ1-1, with a weak D call TRBD1 (5 bases). This CDR3 comprises 14 residues. From germline, CDR1 is SQVTM and CDR2 ANQGSEA. The germline V and J ends were trimmed by 5 bases and 2 bases, with 15 bases remaining between them. For the CDR3, the DNA is TGCAGCGTTTTGGATTGGACACAAAACACTGAAGCTTTCTTT. It codes for CSVLDWTQNTEAFF.

The V and J genes are TRBV5-1 and TRBJ1-1, with D perhaps matching TRBD1 (5 bases). Between the trimmed V and J ends, which lost 2 bases and 3 bases, there was a span of 11 bases. The CDR3 is 14 residues long. Germline-derived CDR1 and CDR2 are SGHRS and YFSETQ. As DNA, the CDR3 is TGCGCCAGCAGCTTATCAGGGTCTTACACTGAAGCTTTCTTT. Its protein product is CASSLSGSYTEAFF. Looking up the rest from reference TRBV5-1 and TRBJ1-1 gives the full variable domain: KAGVTQTPRYLIKTRGQQVTLSCSPISGHRSVSWYQQTPGQGLQFLFEYFSETQRNKGNFPGRFSGRQFSNSRSEMNVSTLELGDSALYLCASSLSGSYTEAFFGQGTRLTVV.

V is TRBV12-5 and J is TRBJ2-2; TRBD2 is a possible D gene (7 bases). The CDR3 consists of 15 residues. The V gene lost 2 bases and the J gene lost 7 bases, with 14 bases spanning the gap. Germline CDR1 reads LGHNT; CDR2 reads FRNRAP. As DNA, the CDR3 is TGTGCTAGTGGTTTGTCGGGGGGCGCAAGCGGGGAGCTGTTTTTT. Translation gives CASGLSGGASGELFF.

The chain joins TRBV5-6 to TRBJ2-7; D call uncertain. The V and J ends lost 0 bases and 5 bases respectively, with 9 bases between them. Germline values: CDR1 SGHDT, CDR2 YYEEEE. The CDR3 covers 13 residues. CDR3 in DNA: TGTGCCAGCAGCTTGGTGAGTGGTCACGAGCAGTACTTC. This gives the protein CASSLVSGHEQYF.